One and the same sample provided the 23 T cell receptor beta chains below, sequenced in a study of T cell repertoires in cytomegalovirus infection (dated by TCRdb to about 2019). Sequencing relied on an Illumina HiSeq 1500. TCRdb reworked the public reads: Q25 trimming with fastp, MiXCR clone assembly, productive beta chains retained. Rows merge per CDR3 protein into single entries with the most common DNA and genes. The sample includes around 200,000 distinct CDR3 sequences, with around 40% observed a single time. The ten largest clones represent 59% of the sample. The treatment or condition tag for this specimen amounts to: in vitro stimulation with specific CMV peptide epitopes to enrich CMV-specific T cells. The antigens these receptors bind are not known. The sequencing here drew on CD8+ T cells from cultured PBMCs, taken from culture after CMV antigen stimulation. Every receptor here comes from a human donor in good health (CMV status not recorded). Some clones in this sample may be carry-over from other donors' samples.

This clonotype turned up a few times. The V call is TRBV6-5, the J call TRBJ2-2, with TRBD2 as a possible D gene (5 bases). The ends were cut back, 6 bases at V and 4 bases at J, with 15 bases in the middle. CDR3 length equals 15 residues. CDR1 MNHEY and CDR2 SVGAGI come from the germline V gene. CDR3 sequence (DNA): TGTGCCAGCAGGGAGGACCGGGAACCCACCGGGGAGCTGTTTTTT. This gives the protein CASREDREPTGELFF.

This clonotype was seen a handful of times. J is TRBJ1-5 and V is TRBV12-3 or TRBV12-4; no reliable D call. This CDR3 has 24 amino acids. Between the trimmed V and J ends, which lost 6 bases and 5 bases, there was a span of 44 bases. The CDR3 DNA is TGTGCCAGCAGCAAACGGACGGAGTCGCCCTTTAAAATTCGGTTTAGGGCGAGTTATCAGCCCCAGCATTTT. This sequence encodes CASSKRTESPFKIRFRASYQPQHF.

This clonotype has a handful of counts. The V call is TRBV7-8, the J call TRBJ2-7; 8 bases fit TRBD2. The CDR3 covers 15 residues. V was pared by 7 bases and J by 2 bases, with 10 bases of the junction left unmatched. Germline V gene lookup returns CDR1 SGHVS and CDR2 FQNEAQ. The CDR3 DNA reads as TGTGCCAGCACCCCGGGGGGGGCCTCAACCTACGAGCAGTACTTC. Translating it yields CASTPGGASTYEQYF.

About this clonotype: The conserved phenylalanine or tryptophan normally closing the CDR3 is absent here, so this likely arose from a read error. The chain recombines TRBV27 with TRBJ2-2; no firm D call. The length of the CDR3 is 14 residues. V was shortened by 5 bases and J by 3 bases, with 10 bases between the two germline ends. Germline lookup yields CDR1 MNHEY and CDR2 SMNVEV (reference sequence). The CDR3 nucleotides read TGTGCCAGCAGTCATCCCAGCCACACCGGGGAGCTGTTTTAT. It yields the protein CASSHPSHTGELFY.

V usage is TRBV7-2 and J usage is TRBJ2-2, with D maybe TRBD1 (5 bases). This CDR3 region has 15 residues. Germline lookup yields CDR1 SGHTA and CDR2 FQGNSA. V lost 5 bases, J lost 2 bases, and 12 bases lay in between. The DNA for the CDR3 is TGTGCCAGCAGCCCACACAGGAGTAACACCGGGGAGCTGTTTTTT. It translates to CASSPHRSNTGELFF.

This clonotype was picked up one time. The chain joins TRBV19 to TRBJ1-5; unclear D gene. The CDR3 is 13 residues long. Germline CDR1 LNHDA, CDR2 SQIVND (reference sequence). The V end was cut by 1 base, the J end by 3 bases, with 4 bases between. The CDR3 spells CASSIGPNQPQHF. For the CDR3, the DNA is TGTGCCAGTAGTATAGGACCCAATCAGCCCCAGCATTTT.

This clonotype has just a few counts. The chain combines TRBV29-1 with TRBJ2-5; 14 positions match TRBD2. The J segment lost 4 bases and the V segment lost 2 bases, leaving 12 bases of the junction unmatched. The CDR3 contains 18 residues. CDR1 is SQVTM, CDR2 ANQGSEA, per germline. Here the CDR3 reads CSVETGGTSGRVGETQYF. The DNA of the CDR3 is TGCAGCGTTGAAACTGGCGGGACTAGCGGGAGAGTAGGAGAGACCCAGTACTTC.

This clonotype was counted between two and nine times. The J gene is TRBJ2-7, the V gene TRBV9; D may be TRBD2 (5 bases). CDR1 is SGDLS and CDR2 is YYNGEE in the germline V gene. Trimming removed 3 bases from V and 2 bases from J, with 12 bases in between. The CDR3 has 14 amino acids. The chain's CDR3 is CASSGRGATYEQYF. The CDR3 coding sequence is TGTGCCAGCAGCGGCCGGGGAGCCACCTACGAGCAGTACTTC.

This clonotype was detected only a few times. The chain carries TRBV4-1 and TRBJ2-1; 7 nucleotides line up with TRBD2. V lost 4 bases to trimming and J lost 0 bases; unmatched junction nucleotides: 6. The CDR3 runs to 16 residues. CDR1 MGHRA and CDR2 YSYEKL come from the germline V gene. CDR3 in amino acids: CASSPQRDRSYNEQFF. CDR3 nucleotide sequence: TGCGCCAGCAGCCCCCAGCGGGACCGCTCCTACAATGAGCAGTTCTTC.

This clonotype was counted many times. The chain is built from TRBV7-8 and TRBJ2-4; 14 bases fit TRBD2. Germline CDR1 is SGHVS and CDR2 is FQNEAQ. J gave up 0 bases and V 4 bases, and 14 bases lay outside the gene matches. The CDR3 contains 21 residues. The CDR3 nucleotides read TGTGCCAGCAGCTACAGCGAGGGGACTAGCGGGGGCCCTATAGCCAAAAACATTCAGTACTTC. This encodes CASSYSEGTSGGPIAKNIQYF.

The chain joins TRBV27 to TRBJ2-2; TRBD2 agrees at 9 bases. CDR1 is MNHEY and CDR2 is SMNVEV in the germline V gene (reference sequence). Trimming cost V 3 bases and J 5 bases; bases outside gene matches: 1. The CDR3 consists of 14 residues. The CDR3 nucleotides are TGTGCCAGCAGTTTTAGCGGGAGTACCGGGGAGCTGTTTTTT. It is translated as CASSFSGSTGELFF.

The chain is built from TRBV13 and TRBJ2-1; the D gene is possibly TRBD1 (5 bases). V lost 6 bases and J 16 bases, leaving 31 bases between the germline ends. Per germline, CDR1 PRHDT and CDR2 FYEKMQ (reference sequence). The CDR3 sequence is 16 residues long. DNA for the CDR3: TGTGCCAGCAGTGGGCAAATCTCAGGGTCCCTCAAGTCGGTTTTCTTC. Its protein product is CASSGQISGSLKSVFF.

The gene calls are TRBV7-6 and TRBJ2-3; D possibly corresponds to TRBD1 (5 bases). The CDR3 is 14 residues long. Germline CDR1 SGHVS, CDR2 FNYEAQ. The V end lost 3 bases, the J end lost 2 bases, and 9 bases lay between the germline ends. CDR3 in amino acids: CASSFSTDTDTQYF. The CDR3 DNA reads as TGTGCCAGCAGCTTTTCGACAGACACAGATACGCAGTATTTT.

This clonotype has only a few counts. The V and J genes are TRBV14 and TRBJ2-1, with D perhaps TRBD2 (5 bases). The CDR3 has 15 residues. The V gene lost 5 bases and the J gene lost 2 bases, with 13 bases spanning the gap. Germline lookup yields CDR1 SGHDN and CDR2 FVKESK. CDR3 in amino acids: CASSTLAHPYNEQFF. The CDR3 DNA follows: TGTGCCAGCAGCACCCTAGCCCACCCCTACAATGAGCAGTTCTTC.

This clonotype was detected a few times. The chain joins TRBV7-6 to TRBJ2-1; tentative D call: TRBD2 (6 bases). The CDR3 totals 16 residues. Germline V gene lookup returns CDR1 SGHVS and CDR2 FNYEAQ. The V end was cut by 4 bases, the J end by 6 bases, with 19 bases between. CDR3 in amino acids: CASSSQRVMRPNEQFF. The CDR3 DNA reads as TGTGCCAGCAGCTCTCAGCGGGTGATGCGGCCCAATGAGCAGTTCTTC.

The CDR3 here is CASSFAVSGNYNEQFF. The CDR3, as DNA: TGTGCCAGCAGCTTCGCGGTTAGCGGGAACTACAATGAGCAGTTCTTC. The genes are TRBV7-9 and TRBJ2-1, with 8 nucleotides matching TRBD2. CDR1 and CDR2 from the germline V gene are SEHNR and FQNEAQ (reference sequence). Trimming at V came to 3 bases and at J to 3 bases, leaving 7 bases not matched to a gene. The CDR3 extends over 16 amino acids.

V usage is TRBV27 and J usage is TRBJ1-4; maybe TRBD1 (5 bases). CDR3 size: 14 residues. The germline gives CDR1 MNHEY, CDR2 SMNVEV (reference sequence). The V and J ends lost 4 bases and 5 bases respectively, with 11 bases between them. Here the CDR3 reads CASSSRDGNEKLFF. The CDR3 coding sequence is TGTGCCAGCAGTTCTCGGGACGGGAATGAAAAACTGTTTTTT.

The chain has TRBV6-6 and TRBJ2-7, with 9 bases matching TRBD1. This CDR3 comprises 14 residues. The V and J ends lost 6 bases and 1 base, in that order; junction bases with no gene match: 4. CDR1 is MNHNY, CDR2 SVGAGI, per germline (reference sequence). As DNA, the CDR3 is TGTGCCAGCAGGGGACAGGGAAGATCCTACGAGCAGTACTTC. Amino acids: CASRGQGRSYEQYF.

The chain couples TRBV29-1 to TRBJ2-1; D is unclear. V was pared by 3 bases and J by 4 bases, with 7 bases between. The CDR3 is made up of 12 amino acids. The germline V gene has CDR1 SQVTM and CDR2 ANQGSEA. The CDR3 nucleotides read TGCAGCGTTGACTGGGGATACAATGAGCAGTTCTTC. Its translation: CSVDWGYNEQFF.

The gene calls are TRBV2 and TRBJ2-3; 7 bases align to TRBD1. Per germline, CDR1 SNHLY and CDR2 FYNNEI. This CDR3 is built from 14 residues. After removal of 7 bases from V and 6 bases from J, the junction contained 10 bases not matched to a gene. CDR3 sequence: CASTRDRAGDTQYF. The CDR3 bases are TGTGCCAGCACTCGTGACAGGGCTGGTGATACGCAGTATTTT. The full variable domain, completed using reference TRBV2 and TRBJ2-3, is EPEVTQTPSHQVTQMGQEVILRCVPISNHLYFYWYRQILGQKVEFLVSFYNNEISEKSEIFDDQFSVERPDGSNFTLKIRSTKLEDSAMYFCASTRDRAGDTQYFGPGTRLTVL.

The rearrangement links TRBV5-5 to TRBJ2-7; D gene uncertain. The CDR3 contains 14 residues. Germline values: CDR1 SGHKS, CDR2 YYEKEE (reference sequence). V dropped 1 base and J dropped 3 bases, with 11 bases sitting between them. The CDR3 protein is CASSLFRSLYEQYF. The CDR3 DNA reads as TGTGCCAGCAGCTTGTTCAGGAGTCTCTACGAGCAGTACTTC.

The CDR3, as DNA: TGCAGCGCTTTAGCGGGGAGCTCCTACGAGCAGTACTTC. It yields the protein CSALAGSSYEQYF. The rearrangement uses TRBV29-1 and TRBJ2-7; 8 bases fit TRBD2. Trimming at V came to 7 bases and at J to 0 bases, leaving 5 bases not matched to a gene. CDR1 is SQVTM and CDR2 is ANQGSEA in the germline V gene. There are 13 residues in the CDR3.

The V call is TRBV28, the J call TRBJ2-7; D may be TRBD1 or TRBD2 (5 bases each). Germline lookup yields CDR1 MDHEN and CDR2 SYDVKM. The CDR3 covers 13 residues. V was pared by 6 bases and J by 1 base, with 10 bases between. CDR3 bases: TGTGCCAGCAGGGGGGACGGATCCTACGAGCAGTACTTC. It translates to CASRGDGSYEQYF.